This T cell receptor beta chain comes out of a study of cytomegalovirus exposure and HLA in healthy donors. Overall study findings and caveats: Reports credit the classifier with highly specific, highly sensitive diagnosis of cytomegalovirus status. The study labeled 164 TCR beta chains cytomegalovirus-associated. Many donors shared some public TCRs, even though most TCR sequences were rare.

Profiling relied on immunoSEQ multiplex PCR, and the TCRdb table lists in-frame clones only, not all of them. The sample holds some 76,000 clones; roughly 94% are singletons and the top ten take approximately 3.4%. Germline V gives CDR1 LGHNA, CDR2 YSLEER. Trimming cost V 3 bases and J 8 bases; bases outside gene matches: 10. This CDR3 has 16 amino acids. Details on this clone: What it recognizes is unknown.

The chain has TRBV4-3 and TRBJ1-4, with 9 positions matching TRBD1. The sequenced material came from PBMCs. This TCR came from a woman between 18 and 29 years old in good health and CMV-seropositive. The CDR3 sequence: CASSQQPGQGLEKLFF. CDR3 DNA: TGCGCCAGCAGCCAGCAGCCGGGACAGGGTTTAGAAAAACTGTTTTTT.